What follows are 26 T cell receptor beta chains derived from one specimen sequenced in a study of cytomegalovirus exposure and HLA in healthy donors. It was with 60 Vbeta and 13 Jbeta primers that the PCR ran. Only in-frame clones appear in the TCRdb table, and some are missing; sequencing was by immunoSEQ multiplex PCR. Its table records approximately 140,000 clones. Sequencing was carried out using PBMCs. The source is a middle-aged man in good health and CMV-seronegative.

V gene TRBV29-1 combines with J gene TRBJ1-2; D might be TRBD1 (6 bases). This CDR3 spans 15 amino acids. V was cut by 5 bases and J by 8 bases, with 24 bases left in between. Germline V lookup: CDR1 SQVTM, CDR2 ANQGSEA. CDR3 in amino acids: CSVTPISTTGIGYTF. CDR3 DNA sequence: TGCAGCGTTACCCCAATCTCGACGACAGGAATCGGCTACACCTTC.

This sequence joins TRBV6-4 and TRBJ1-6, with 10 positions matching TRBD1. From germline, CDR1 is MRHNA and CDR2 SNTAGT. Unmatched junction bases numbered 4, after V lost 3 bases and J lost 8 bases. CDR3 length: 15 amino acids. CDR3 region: CASSETGTGDSPLHF. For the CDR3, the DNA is TGTGCCAGCAGTGAAACCGGGACAGGGGATTCACCCCTCCACTTT.

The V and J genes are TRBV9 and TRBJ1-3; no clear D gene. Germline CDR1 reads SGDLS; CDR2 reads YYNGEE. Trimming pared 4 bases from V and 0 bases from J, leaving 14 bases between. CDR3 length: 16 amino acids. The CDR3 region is CASSSQDLHSGNTIYF. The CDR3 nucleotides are TGTGCCAGCAGCTCGCAGGATCTTCACTCTGGAAACACCATATATTTT.

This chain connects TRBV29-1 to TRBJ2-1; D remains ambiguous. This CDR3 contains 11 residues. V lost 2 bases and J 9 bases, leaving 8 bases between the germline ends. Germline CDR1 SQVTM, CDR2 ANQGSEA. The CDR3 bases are TGCAGCGTTGAATATAGAGTTGAGCAGTTCTTC. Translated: CSVEYRVEQFF.

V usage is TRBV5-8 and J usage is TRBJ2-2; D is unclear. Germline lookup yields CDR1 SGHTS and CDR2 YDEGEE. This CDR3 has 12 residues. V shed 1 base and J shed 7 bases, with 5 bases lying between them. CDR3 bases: TGTGCCAGCAGCTTGTACGGCGGGGAGCTGTTTTTT. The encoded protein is CASSLYGGELFF.

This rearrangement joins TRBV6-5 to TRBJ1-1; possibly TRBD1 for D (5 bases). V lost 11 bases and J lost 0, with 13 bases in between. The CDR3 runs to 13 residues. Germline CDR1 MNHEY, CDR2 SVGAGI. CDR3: CAVYDRLNTEAFF. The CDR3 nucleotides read TGTGCCGTTTACGACAGATTGAACACTGAAGCTTTCTTT.

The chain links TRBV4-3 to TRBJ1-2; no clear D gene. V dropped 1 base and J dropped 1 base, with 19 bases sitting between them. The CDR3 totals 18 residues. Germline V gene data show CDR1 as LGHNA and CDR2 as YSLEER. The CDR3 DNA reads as TGCGCCAGCAGCCAAGTAGAGACACCCGATCACTTTAACTATGGCTACACCTTC. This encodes CASSQVETPDHFNYGYTF.

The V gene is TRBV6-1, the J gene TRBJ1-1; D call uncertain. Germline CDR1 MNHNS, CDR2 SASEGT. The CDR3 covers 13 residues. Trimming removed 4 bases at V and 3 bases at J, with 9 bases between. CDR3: CASSGTRDTEAFF. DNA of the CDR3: TGTGCCAGCAGTGGTACGCGGGACACTGAAGCTTTCTTT.

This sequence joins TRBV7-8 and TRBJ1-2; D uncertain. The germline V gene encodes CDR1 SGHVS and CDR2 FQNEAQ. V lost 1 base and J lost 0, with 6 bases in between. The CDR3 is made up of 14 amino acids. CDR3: CASSLEGANYGYTF. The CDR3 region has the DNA TGTGCCAGCAGCTTAGAAGGAGCTAACTATGGCTACACCTTC.

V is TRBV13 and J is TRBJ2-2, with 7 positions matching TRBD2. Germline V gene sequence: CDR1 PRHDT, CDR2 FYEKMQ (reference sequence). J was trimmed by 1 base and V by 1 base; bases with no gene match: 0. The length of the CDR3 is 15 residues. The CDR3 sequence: CASSLAGGNTGELFF. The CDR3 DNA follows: TGTGCCAGCAGCTTAGCGGGGGGGAACACCGGGGAGCTGTTTTTT. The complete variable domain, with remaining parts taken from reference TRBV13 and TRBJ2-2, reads AAGVIQSPRHLIKEKRETATLKCYPIPRHDTVYWYQQGPGQDPQFLISFYEKMQSDKGSIPDRFSAQQFSDYHSELNMSSLELGDSALYFCASSLAGGNTGELFFGEGSRLTVL.

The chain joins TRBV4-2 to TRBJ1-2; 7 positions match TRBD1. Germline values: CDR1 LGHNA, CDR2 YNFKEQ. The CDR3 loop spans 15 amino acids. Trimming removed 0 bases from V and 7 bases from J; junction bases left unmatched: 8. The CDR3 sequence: CASSQETGTLSGYTF. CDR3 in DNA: TGTGCCAGCAGCCAAGAGACAGGGACTTTATCTGGCTACACCTTC.

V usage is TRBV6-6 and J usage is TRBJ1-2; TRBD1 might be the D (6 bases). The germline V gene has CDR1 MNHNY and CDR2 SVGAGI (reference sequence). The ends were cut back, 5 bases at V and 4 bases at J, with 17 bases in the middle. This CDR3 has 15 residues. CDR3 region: CASSGDQTGFYGYTF. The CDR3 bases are TGTGCCAGCAGTGGGGACCAAACAGGGTTCTATGGCTACACCTTC.

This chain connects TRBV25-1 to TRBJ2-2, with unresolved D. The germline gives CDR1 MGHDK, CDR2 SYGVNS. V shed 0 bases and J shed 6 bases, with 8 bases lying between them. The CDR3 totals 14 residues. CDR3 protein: CASSEYMGAGELFF. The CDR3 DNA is TGTGCCAGCAGTGAATATATGGGCGCCGGGGAGCTGTTTTTT.

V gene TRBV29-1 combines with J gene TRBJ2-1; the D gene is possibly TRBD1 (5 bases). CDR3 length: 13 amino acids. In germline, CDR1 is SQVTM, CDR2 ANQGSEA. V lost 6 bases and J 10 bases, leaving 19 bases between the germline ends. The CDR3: CSVGPSTAGEQFF. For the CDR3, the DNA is TGCAGCGTAGGTCCGTCGACAGCAGGGGAGCAGTTCTTC.

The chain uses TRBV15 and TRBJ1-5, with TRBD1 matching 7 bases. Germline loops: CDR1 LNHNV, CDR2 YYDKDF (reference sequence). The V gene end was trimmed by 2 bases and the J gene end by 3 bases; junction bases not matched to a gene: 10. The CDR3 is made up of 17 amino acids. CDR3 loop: CATSRRRTGTVNQPQHF. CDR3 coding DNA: TGTGCCACCAGCAGAAGGAGAACCGGGACAGTCAATCAGCCCCAGCATTTT.

CDR3 sequence reads: CASTTEAFF. The CDR3 DNA reads TGTGCCAGCACAACTGAAGCTTTCTTT. This chain uses TRBV7-9 with TRBJ1-1; D gene uncertain. This CDR3 spans 9 amino acids. Trimming pared 7 bases from V and 5 bases from J, leaving 2 bases between. In germline, CDR1 is SEHNR, CDR2 FQNEAQ (reference sequence).

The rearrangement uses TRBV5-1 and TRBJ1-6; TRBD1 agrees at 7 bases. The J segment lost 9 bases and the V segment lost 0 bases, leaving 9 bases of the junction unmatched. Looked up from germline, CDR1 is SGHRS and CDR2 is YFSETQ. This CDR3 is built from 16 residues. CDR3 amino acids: CASSLVGGDVISPLHF. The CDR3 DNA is TGCGCCAGCAGCTTGGTAGGGGGCGATGTTATTTCACCCCTCCACTTT.

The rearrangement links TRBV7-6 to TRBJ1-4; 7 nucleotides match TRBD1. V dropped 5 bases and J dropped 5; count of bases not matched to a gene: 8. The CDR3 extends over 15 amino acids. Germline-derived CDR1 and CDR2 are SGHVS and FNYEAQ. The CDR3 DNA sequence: TGTGCCAGCAGCCGAGCAGGGGGTATGAATGAAAAACTGTTTTTT. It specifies CASSRAGGMNEKLFF.

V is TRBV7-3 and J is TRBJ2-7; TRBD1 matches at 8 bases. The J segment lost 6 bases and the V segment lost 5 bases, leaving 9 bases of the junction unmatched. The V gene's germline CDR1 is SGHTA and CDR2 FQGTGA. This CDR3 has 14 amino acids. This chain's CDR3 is CASSPVTGGSEQYF. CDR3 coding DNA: TGTGCCAGCAGCCCGGTCACAGGGGGTTCCGAGCAGTACTTC.

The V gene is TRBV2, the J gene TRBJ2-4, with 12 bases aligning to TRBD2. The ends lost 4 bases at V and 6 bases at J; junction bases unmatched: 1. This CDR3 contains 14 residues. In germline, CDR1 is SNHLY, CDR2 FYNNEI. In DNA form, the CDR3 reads TGTGCCAGCAGTGCGGGACTAGCGGGAAACATTCAGTACTTC. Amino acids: CASSAGLAGNIQYF.

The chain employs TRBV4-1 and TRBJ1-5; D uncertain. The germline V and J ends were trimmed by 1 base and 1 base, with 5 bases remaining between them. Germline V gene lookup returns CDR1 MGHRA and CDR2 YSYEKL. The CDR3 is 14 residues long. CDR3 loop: CASSQAGSNQPQHF. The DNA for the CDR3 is TGCGCCAGCAGCCAAGCCGGGAGCAATCAGCCCCAGCATTTT.

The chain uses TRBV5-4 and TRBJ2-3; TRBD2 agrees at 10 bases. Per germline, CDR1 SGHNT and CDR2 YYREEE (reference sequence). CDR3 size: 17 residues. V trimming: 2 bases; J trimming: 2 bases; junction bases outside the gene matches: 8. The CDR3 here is CASSFPPLAGATDTQYF. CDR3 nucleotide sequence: TGTGCCAGCAGCTTCCCCCCGCTAGCGGGGGCCACAGATACGCAGTATTTT. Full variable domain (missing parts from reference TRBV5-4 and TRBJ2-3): ETGVTQSPTHLIKTRGQQVTLRCSSQSGHNTVSWYQQALGQGPQFIFQYYREEENGRGNFPPRFSGLQFPNYSSELNVNALELDDSALYLCASSFPPLAGATDTQYFGPGTRLTVL.

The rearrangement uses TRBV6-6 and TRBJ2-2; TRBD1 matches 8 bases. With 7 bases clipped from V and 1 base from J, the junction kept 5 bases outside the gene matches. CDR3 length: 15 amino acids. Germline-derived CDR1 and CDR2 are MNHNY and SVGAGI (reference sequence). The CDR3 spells CASTLGQENTGELFF. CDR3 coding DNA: TGTGCCAGCACCCTGGGACAGGAGAACACCGGGGAGCTGTTTTTT.

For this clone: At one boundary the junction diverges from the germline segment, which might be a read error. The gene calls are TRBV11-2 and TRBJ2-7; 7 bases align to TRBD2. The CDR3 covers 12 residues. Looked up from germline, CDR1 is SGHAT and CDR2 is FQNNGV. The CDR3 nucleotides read TGTGCCAGCAGCAACACGGGACTATTGCCGCTCTTC. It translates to CASSNTGLLPLF. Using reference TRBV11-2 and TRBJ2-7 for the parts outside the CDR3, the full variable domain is EAGVAQSPRYKIIEKRQSVAFWCNPISGHATLYWYQQILGQGPKLLIQFQNNGVVDDSQLPKDRFSAERLKGVDSTLKIQPAKLEDSAVYLCASSNTGLLPLFGPGTRLTVT.

This CDR3 is CASSLGPGTGTTEAFF. CDR3 sequence (DNA): TGCGCCAGCAGCTTGGGGCCCGGGACAGGGACCACTGAAGCTTTCTTT. The chain combines TRBV5-1 with TRBJ1-1; 9 nucleotides line up with TRBD1. This CDR3 has 16 amino acids. The germline gives CDR1 SGHRS, CDR2 YFSETQ. Trimming at V came to 0 bases and at J to 4 bases, leaving 7 bases not matched to a gene.

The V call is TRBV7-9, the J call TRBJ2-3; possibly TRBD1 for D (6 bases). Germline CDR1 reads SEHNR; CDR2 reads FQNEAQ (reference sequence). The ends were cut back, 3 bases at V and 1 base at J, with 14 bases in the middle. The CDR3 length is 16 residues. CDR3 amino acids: CASSFTGTWGTDTQYF. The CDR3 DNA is TGTGCCAGCAGCTTTACAGGGACCTGGGGCACAGATACGCAGTATTTT.